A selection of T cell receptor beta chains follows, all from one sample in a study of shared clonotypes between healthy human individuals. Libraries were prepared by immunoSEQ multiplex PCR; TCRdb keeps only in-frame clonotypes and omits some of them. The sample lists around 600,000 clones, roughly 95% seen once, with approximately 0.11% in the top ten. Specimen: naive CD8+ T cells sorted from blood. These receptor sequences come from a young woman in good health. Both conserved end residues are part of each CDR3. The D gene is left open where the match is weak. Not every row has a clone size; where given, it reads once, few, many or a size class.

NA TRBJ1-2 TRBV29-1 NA TGCAGCTTAGACAGATTCAGCGGTTTTGACTATGGCTACACCTTC CSLDRFSGFDYGYTF
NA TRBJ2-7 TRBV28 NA TGTGCCAGCAGACCAAAGGGGCAGGGGCCCTACGAGCAGTACTTC CASRPKGQGPYEQYF
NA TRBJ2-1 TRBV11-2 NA TGTGCCAGCAGCTTAGGGAGAGACCTCCATGAGCAGTTCTTC CASSLGRDLHEQFF
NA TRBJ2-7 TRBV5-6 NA TGTGCCAGCAGCTTGGCTCCGGCCGAGCAGTACTTC CASSLAPAEQYF
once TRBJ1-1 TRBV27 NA TGTGCCAGCAGTACCGTAACGCGGGGCACTGAAGCTTTCTTT CASSTVTRGTEAFF
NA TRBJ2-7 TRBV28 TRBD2 TGTGCCTCATCTAGCGGGAGTGTGAGATACGAGCAGTACTTC CASSSGSVRYEQYF
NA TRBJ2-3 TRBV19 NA TGTGCCAGTAAGAGGGTAGCGGAGAGCACAGATACGCAGTATTTT CASKRVAESTDTQYF
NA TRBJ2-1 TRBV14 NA TGTGCCAGCAGCCAAGAGGGGGGAAACAATGAGCAGTTCTTC CASSQEGGNNEQFF
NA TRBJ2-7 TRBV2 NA TGTGCCTCGGGGGCCGAGATGAAAGAGCAGTACTTC CASGAEMKEQYF
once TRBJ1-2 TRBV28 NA TGTGCCAGCGAGACAGATAACTATGGCTACACCTTC CASETDNYGYTF
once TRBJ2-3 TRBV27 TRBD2 TGTGCCAGCAGTTTAAGCGGGAGGACAGATACGCAGTATTTT CASSLSGRTDTQYF
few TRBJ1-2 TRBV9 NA TGTGCCAGCAGCGGGTCGATCCCCCCGGGGACTTATGGCTACACCTTC CASSGSIPPGTYGYTF
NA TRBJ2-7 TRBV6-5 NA TGTGCCAGCACCCAAGGGGGTTCCTACGAGCAGTACTTC CASTQGGSYEQYF
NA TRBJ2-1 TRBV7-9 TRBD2 TGTGCCAGCAGCTTACCCCCCTTTAGCGGGAGTTCCTACAATGAGCAGTTCTTC CASSLPPFSGSSYNEQFF
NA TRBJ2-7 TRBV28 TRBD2 TGTGCCAGCAGTTTATCATCGTCTAGCGGGCGAGCCTACGAGCAGTACTTC CASSLSSSSGRAYEQYF
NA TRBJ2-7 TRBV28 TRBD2 TGTGCCAGCATTGCGGGAACTAGCGGATTCTCCTACGAGCAGTACTTC CASIAGTSGFSYEQYF
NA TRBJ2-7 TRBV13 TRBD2 TGTGCCAGCAGCCGACTAGCGTCTAGGGACGAGCAGTACTTC CASSRLASRDEQYF
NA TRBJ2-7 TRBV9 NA TGTGCCAGCAGCGTAGGGATTTACGCCTACGAGCAGTACTTC CASSVGIYAYEQYF
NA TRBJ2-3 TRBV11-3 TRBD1 TGTGCCAGCAGCGGGGGACAGGGCACAGATACGCAGTATTTT CASSGGQGTDTQYF
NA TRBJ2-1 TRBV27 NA TGTGCCAGCAGTTTGGCAGTCTCCTACAATGAGCAGTTCTTC CASSLAVSYNEQFF
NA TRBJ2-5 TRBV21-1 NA TGTGCCAGCAGACTCGGACGGTGGGAGACCCAGTACTTC CASRLGRWETQYF
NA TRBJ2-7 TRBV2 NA TGTGCCAGCAGTCTCTCCCAGGCAGGGGCCCAGGGATACGAGCAGTACTTC CASSLSQAGAQGYEQYF
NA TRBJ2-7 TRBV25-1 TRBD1 TGTGCCAGACAGGGGGCAGTCTACGAGCAGTACTTC CARQGAVYEQYF
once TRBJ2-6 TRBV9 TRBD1 TGTGCCAGCAGCCGTACAGGGGGAAATGGGGCCAACGTCCTGACTTTC CASSRTGGNGANVLTF
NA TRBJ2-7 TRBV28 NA TGTGCCAGCAGACCAGGAACCTCCTACGAGCAGTACTTC CASRPGTSYEQYF
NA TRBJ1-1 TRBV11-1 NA TGTGCCAGCAGCTTAGTCGAGCATCCCGGGGCTTTCTTT CASSLVEHPGAFF
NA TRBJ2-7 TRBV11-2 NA TGTGCCAGCAGCCAAGGGGGGGGAGGAACCTACGAGCAGTACTTC CASSQGGGGTYEQYF
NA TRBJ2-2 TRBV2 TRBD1 TGTGCCAGCATTTCCCAGAGGGACAGGGGGCGGATCGGGGAGCTGTTTTTT CASISQRDRGRIGELFF
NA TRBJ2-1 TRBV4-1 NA TGCGCCAGCAGCCAAGTCGGAAGTGAGCAGTTCTTC CASSQVGSEQFF
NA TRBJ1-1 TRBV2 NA TGTGCCGGACCTCCCGACAGTCCGCAGGGAGGGGTTGCTTTCTTT CAGPPDSPQGGVAFF
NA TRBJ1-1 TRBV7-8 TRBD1 TGTGCCAGCAGCCCGGACAGGGTTGCTTTCTTT CASSPDRVAFF
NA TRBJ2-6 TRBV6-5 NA TGTGCCAGCAGTTTTGACTCTGGGGCCAACGTCCTGACTTTC CASSFDSGANVLTF
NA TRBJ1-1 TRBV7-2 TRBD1 TGTGCCAGCAGCTTAGGAGACAGGGCCTTGAACACTGAAGCTTTCTTT CASSLGDRALNTEAFF
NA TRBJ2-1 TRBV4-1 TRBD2 TGCGCCAGCAGTCCGGGCTTCCTAGCGGGAGGGGTTGATGAGCAGTTCTTC CASSPGFLAGGVDEQFF
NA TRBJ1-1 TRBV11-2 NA TGTGCCAGCAGCTGGTCCTCACTGGGCACTGAAGCTTTCTTT CASSWSSLGTEAFF
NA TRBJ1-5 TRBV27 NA TGTGCCAGCAGTTCTACAGGGTCAAATCAGCCCCAGCATTTT CASSSTGSNQPQHF
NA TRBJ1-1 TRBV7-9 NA TGTGCCAGCAGCTTATCCTTCGGTCTCCAGAACACTGAAGCTTTCTTT CASSLSFGLQNTEAFF
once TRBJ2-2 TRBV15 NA TGTGCCACCAGCAGAGATCCTCCCGCCGGGGAAGGCACCGGGGAGCTGTTTTTT CATSRDPPAGEGTGELFF
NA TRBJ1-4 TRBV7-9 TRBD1 TGTGCCAGCAGCCATGACAGGGGGGGTGCTAATGAAAAACTGTTTTTT CASSHDRGGANEKLFF
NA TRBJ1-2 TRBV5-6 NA TGTGCCAGCAGTACTTACAGCAACAGCTTAAACTATGGCTACACCTTC CASSTYSNSLNYGYTF